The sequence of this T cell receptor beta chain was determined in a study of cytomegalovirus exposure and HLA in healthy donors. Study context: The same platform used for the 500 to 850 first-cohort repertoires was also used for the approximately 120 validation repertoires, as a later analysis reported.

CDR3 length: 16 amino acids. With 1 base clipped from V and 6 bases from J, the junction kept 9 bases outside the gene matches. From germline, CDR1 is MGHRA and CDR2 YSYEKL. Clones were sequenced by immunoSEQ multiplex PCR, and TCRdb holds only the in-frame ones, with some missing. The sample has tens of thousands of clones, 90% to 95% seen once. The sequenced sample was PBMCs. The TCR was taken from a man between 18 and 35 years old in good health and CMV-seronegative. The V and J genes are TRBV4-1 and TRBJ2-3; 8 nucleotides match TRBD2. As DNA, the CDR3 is TGCGCCAGCAGCCAAGTGCGGGGGGCCGCCACCGATACGCAGTATTTT. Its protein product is CASSQVRGAATDTQYF.